These 9 T cell receptor beta chains came from one sample sequenced in a study of blood T cell repertoires in COVID-19. The table came from immunoSEQ multiplex PCR; TCRdb's copy has only in-frame clones and leaves some out. The repertoire holds approximately 300,000 clones, with about 84% as singletons. Sequencing was carried out using peripheral blood. These receptors were obtained from a woman aged 45-65 years with acute or convalescent COVID-19.

The V and J genes are TRBV28 and TRBJ2-4; weak D call: TRBD1 (5 bases). This CDR3 has 18 residues. Germline CDR1 MDHEN, CDR2 SYDVKM. Trimming left V 6 bases short and J 0 bases short, with 21 bases between. The CDR3 here is CASSPSLQARVAKNIQYF. CDR3 nucleotide sequence: TGTGCCAGCAGCCCTTCCCTACAGGCGAGAGTAGCCAAAAACATTCAGTACTTC.

V is TRBV7-2 and J is TRBJ1-5, with D perhaps matching TRBD1 (5 bases). The germline gives CDR1 SGHTA, CDR2 FQGNSA. CDR3 size: 14 residues. Trimming took off 4 bases at V and 9 bases at J, with 16 bases between the two ends. This CDR3 is CASSSRALSGPQHF. The DNA of the CDR3 is TGTGCCAGCAGCTCCAGGGCTCTATCAGGGCCCCAGCATTTT. Variable domain in full (rest from reference TRBV7-2 and TRBJ1-5): GAGVSQSPSNKVTEKGKDVELRCDPISGHTALYWYRQSLGQGLEFLIYFQGNSAPDKSGLPSDRFSAERTGGSVSTLTIQRTQQEDSAVYLCASSSRALSGPQHFGDGTRLSIL.

The chain has TRBV5-4 and TRBJ2-2, with 14 bases that match TRBD2. Trimming took 4 bases from V and 5 from J; bases not matched to a gene: 7. The CDR3 has 17 amino acids. Per germline, CDR1 SGHNT and CDR2 YYREEE (reference sequence). The CDR3 nucleotides read TGTGCCAGCAGCCCGCGTGGACTAGCGGGAGGAACCGGGGAGCTGTTTTTT. The encoded protein is CASSPRGLAGGTGELFF. Looking up the rest from reference TRBV5-4 and TRBJ2-2 gives the full variable domain: ETGVTQSPTHLIKTRGQQVTLRCSSQSGHNTVSWYQQALGQGPQFIFQYYREEENGRGNFPPRFSGLQFPNYSSELNVNALELDDSALYLCASSPRGLAGGTGELFFGEGSRLTVL.

The chain joins TRBV11-2 to TRBJ2-5; 12 bases are shared with TRBD2. V trimming: 3 bases; J trimming: 5 bases; junction bases outside the gene matches: 13. The CDR3 length is 18 residues. CDR1 and CDR2 from the germline V gene are SGHAT and FQNNGV. CDR3 DNA: TGTGCCAGCAGCTTTTTAGGGACTAGCGGGTTAGGGCGGGAGACCCAGTACTTC. It yields the protein CASSFLGTSGLGRETQYF.

This clone showed up just once. The CDR3 region has the DNA TGCGCCAGCAGTACGCAGGGGTTCGGTGAAGCTTTCTTT. Protein sequence: CASSTQGFGEAFF. This chain joins TRBV5-1 and TRBJ1-1, with D perhaps matching TRBD1 (6 bases). The V and J ends lost 5 bases and 7 bases respectively, with 15 bases between them. The CDR3 is 13 residues long. The V gene's germline CDR1 is SGHRS and CDR2 YFSETQ.

The chain carries TRBV11-2 and TRBJ2-7; 8 nucleotides match TRBD2. Germline loops: CDR1 SGHAT, CDR2 FQNNGV. V trimming: 2 bases; J trimming: 4 bases; junction bases outside the gene matches: 10. This CDR3 contains 16 residues. Here the CDR3 DNA reads TGTGCCAGCAGCTTACTGGGGACTAGTAGGAGATACGAGCAGTACTTC. Amino acids: CASSLLGTSRRYEQYF.

This clone occurred a few times. V gene TRBV28 combines with J gene TRBJ1-4; D is undetermined. This CDR3 is built from 12 residues. The ends were cut back, 7 bases at V and 5 bases at J, with 8 bases in the middle. CDR1 MDHEN and CDR2 SYDVKM come from the germline V gene. CDR3 sequence: CASNIANEKLFF. The CDR3 DNA reads as TGTGCCAGCAACATAGCGAATGAAAAACTGTTTTTT.

The rearrangement links TRBV7-8 to TRBJ2-7, with 11 bases that match TRBD1. The CDR3 runs to 16 residues. Germline V gene sequence: CDR1 SGHVS, CDR2 FQNEAQ. J gave up 3 bases and V 1 base, and 5 bases lay outside the gene matches. The CDR3, as DNA: TGTGCCAGCAGCTTAGTGTATGGGACAGGGGGCTACGAGCAGTACTTC. It encodes CASSLVYGTGGYEQYF.

The chain uses TRBV11-2 and TRBJ2-5, with no clear D. V lost 0 bases and J lost 5, with 13 bases in between. This CDR3 is 15 amino acids long. The V gene's germline CDR1 is SGHAT and CDR2 FQNNGV. The CDR3 here is CASSLDPDRGETQYF. DNA for the CDR3: TGTGCCAGCAGCTTAGATCCCGATCGAGGCGAGACCCAGTACTTC.